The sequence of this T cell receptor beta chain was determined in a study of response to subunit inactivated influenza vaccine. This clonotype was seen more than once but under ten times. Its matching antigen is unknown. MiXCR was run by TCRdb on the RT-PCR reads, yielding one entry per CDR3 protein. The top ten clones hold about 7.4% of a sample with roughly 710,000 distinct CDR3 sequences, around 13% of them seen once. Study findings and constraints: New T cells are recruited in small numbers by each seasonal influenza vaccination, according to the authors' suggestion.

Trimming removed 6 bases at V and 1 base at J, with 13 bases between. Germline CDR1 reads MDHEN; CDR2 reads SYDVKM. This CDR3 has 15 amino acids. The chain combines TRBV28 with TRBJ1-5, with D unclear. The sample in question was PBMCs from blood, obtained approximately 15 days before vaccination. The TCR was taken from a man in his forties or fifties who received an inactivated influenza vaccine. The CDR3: CASSLRTESNQPQHF. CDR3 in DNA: TGTGCCAGCAGCCTAAGGACGGAAAGCAATCAGCCCCAGCATTTT.